This T cell receptor (beta chain) was sequenced during a study of regulatory T cells in long-lasting Graves disease. Study-level information: Under 3 months of antithyroid drugs had been taken by newly diagnosed Graves' patients.

The CDR3 totals 14 residues. Germline V lookup: CDR1 MNHEY, CDR2 SMNVEV (reference sequence). Trimming removed 2 bases at V and 2 bases at J, with 9 bases between. The time point here: newly diagnosed GD, antithyroid drugs for less than 3 months. Construction of the TCR library relied on RNA isolated from PBMCs. This clonotype was counted many times. Building the TCR beta libraries relied on iRepertoire HTBI primers, and CDR3 regions underwent Arm-PCR. MiXCR, applied by TCRdb to the multiplex PCR reads, yields one record per CDR3 protein. Here the sample spans hundreds of thousands of distinct CDR3 sequences, approximately 15% being singletons. The same sample was also used in a study of T cells in Graves' hyperthyroidism and ophthalmopathy. From that second work: The TCR CDR3 was amplified in a first-round RT-PCR using the HTBI primer set. Most thyroid clonotypes with frequency above 0.001 were detected in blood.

The receptor comes from a woman in her 30s with Graves disease. Sample: peripheral blood mononuclear cells (PBMCs), taken at new diagnosis, from a patient treated with antithyroid drugs. This sequence joins TRBV27 and TRBJ1-1; maybe TRBD1 (6 bases). CDR3: CASSLTGPNTEAFF. DNA of the CDR3: TGTGCCAGCAGTTTAACAGGGCCTAACACTGAAGCTTTCTTT.